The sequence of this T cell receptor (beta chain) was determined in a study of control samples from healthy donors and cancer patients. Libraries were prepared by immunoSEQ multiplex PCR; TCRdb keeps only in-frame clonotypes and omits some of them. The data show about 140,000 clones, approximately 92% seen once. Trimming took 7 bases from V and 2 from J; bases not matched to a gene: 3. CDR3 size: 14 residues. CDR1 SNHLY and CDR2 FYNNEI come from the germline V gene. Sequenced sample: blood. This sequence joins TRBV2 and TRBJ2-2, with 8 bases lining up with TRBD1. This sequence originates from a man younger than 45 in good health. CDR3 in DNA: TGTGCCAGCAAAGGACAGGGTAACACCGGGGAGCTGTTTTTT. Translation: CASKGQGNTGELFF.